These 14 T cell receptor beta chains were sequenced from one sample in a study of T cell responses to AZD1222 COVID-19 vaccine. Repertoires were generated with immunoSEQ multiplex PCR, while TCRdb's copy carries only in-frame clones and drops some. The table includes roughly 120,000 clones, 75% to 95% detected once. The starting material was peripheral blood, obtained on day 0 of AZD1222 vaccination. The receptors were gathered from an adult in good health.

The genes are TRBV7-8 and TRBJ2-7; the match to TRBD2 covers 7 bases. The CDR3 extends over 14 amino acids. CDR1 and CDR2 (germline): SGHVS, FQNEAQ. Losses at the gene ends were 8 bases for V and 2 bases for J; bases not matched to a gene: 9. In DNA, the CDR3 is TGTGCCAGCGGGGGAGAGCGGGGACCCTACGAGCAGTACTTC. It translates to CASGGERGPYEQYF.

V usage is TRBV5-1 and J usage is TRBJ1-1, with D uncertain. Looked up from germline, CDR1 is SGHRS and CDR2 is YFSETQ. There are 13 residues in the CDR3. V shed 4 bases and J shed 1 base, with 8 bases lying between them. CDR3 in DNA: TGCGCCAGCAGCGCCTCAACGAACACTGAAGCTTTCTTT. Translated, it gives CASSASTNTEAFF.

The gene calls are TRBV5-1 and TRBJ2-5; possibly TRBD1 for D (6 bases). Germline-derived CDR1 and CDR2 are SGHRS and YFSETQ. V gave up 7 bases and J gave up 5 bases, with 12 bases separating them. The CDR3 has 12 amino acids. CDR3 bases: TGCGCCAGCGGGAGAAGGGGGGAGACCCAGTACTTC. Translation gives CASGRRGETQYF.

The count of this clone is one. This chain links TRBV6-6 with TRBJ1-2; 9 nucleotides line up with TRBD1. This CDR3 contains 15 residues. V shed 6 bases and J 4 bases; nucleotides not matched to a gene: 9. Germline loops: CDR1 MNHNY, CDR2 SVGAGI (reference sequence). Here the CDR3 reads CASRKGQGPAYGYTF. CDR3 DNA sequence: TGTGCCAGCAGGAAAGGACAGGGGCCCGCCTATGGCTACACCTTC.

The gene calls are TRBV7-6 and TRBJ2-7, with 9 bases identical to TRBD1. Unmatched junction bases numbered 2, after V lost 1 base and J lost 4 bases. CDR3 size: 14 residues. Germline V gives CDR1 SGHVS, CDR2 FNYEAQ. The CDR3: CASSLEDRGYEQYF. Here the CDR3 DNA reads TGTGCCAGCAGCTTAGAGGACAGGGGTTACGAGCAGTACTTC.

The rearrangement joins TRBV3-1 (or the pseudogene TRBV3-2) to TRBJ1-6; D is unresolved. CDR3 length equals 13 residues. V was cut by 0 bases and J by 8 bases, with 5 bases left in between. Germline V lookup: CDR1 LGHDT, CDR2 YNNKEL (reference sequence). The CDR3 DNA reads TGTGCCAGCAGCCAAGACCGTGATTCACCCCTCCACTTT. Translating gives CASSQDRDSPLHF.

This chain joins TRBV2 and TRBJ1-2; D possibly corresponds to TRBD1 (6 bases). The germline V gene has CDR1 SNHLY and CDR2 FYNNEI. Trimming shortened V by 9 bases and J by 4 bases, and 15 bases separated the two germline ends. The CDR3 covers 13 residues. The CDR3 DNA follows: TGTGCCAGTTATGGGGGGCAGGCCTATGGCTACACCTTC. It codes for CASYGGQAYGYTF. Full variable domain (outside the CDR3, taken from reference TRBV2 and TRBJ1-2): EPEVTQTPSHQVTQMGQEVILRCVPISNHLYFYWYRQILGQKVEFLVSFYNNEISEKSEIFDDQFSVERPDGSNFTLKIRSTKLEDSAMYFCASYGGQAYGYTFGSGTRLTVV.

The V and J genes are TRBV5-1 and TRBJ2-1; maybe TRBD1 (5 bases). This CDR3 comprises 15 residues. The V end lost 3 bases, the J end lost 1 base, and 11 bases lay between the germline ends. Germline V gene lookup returns CDR1 SGHRS and CDR2 YFSETQ. CDR3 sequence: CASSSDSGSYNEQFF. The CDR3 bases are TGCGCCAGCAGCTCCGACAGTGGGTCCTACAATGAGCAGTTCTTC.

The rearrangement links TRBV7-2 to TRBJ1-2, with 7 bases aligning to TRBD1. Trimming took 5 bases from V and 2 from J; bases not matched to a gene: 14. CDR1 is SGHTA and CDR2 is FQGNSA in the germline V gene. This CDR3 has 17 residues. CDR3 sequence reads: CASSPQGTSALNYGYTF. CDR3 nucleotide sequence: TGTGCCAGCAGCCCACAGGGGACCTCAGCCTTAAACTATGGCTACACCTTC.

This chain uses TRBV29-1 with TRBJ2-2, with TRBD2 matching over 7 bases. J gave up 5 bases and V 6 bases, and 12 bases lay outside the gene matches. Germline CDR1 reads SQVTM; CDR2 reads ANQGSEA. The CDR3 extends over 15 amino acids. CDR3 bases: TGCAGCGTCGAGCTGTGGGAGGGGTCGACCGGGGAGCTGTTTTTT. This sequence encodes CSVELWEGSTGELFF.

J is TRBJ1-5 and V is TRBV5-4; TRBD1 aligns across 9 bases. This CDR3 is built from 15 residues. The V and J ends lost 0 bases and 6 bases, in that order; junction bases with no gene match: 4. Germline assignment: CDR1 SGHNT and CDR2 YYREEE (reference sequence). CDR3 sequence: CASSLDRGPAQPQHF. The DNA for the CDR3 is TGTGCCAGCAGCTTGGACAGGGGGCCCGCTCAGCCCCAGCATTTT.

The V call is TRBV6-5, the J call TRBJ1-5, with a tentative D call TRBD1 (5 bases). V lost 7 bases to trimming and J lost 4 bases, with 11 bases between them. This CDR3 is 13 amino acids long. Per the germline V gene, CDR1 is MNHEY and CDR2 is SVGAGI. CDR3 sequence: CASTGTLNQPQHF. CDR3 nucleotide sequence: TGTGCCAGCACCGGGACTCTTAATCAGCCCCAGCATTTT.

This chain uses TRBV4-1 with TRBJ2-7; no reliable D call. The length of the CDR3 is 15 residues. V shed 1 base and J shed 4 bases, with 14 bases lying between them. Looked up from germline, CDR1 is MGHRA and CDR2 is YSYEKL. In DNA form, the CDR3 reads TGCGCCAGCAGCCAAGTGGGTGACGGTAGATACGAGCAGTACTTC. As protein: CASSQVGDGRYEQYF.

The V gene is TRBV5-1, the J gene TRBJ2-1; D unresolved. The CDR3 is made up of 16 amino acids. V was cut by 5 bases and J by 0 bases, with 15 bases left in between. Germline CDR1 is SGHRS and CDR2 is YFSETQ. The chain's CDR3 is CASRPIRRYSYNEQFF. The CDR3 region has the DNA TGCGCCAGCAGGCCTATCAGGCGCTACTCCTACAATGAGCAGTTCTTC.